This TCR beta chain comes out of a study of regulatory T cells in long-lasting Graves disease. Study-wide results and limits: TRBV28 was favored in persistent disease, as were TRBJ1-2 and TRBJ2-5. New patients shared some 890 public clonotypes, fewer than the approximately 2,500 shared by persistent patients.

J was trimmed by 2 bases and V by 8 bases; bases with no gene match: 7. Germline V gives CDR1 LNHDA, CDR2 SQIVND (reference sequence). The CDR3 has 14 residues. The time point: newly diagnosed GD, antithyroid drugs for less than 3 months. The TCR library was prepared using RNA isolated from PBMCs. Construction of TCR beta libraries relied on iRepertoire HTBI primers and on Arm-PCR targeting CDR3 regions. TCRdb re-called the multiplex PCR reads with MiXCR, one entry per CDR3 protein. The sample lists roughly 560,000 distinct CDR3 sequences, 15% to 20% occurring once. Remarks on this clonotype: Its antigen is unidentified.

The data also belong to a second study, concerning T cells in Graves' hyperthyroidism and ophthalmopathy. That report adds: An absence of ophthalmopathy progression within 18 months meant stable Graves' hyperthyroidism. Classification by a 13 V-J model distinguished ophthalmopathy from stable hyperthyroidism.

The sample was peripheral blood mononuclear cells (PBMCs), taken at new diagnosis, from a patient treated with antithyroid drugs. The chain employs TRBV19 and TRBJ2-7, with 9 bases identical to TRBD1. The TCR originated in a woman aged 35-60 years with Graves disease. The CDR3 sequence: CASGDRADTYEQYF. The DNA for the CDR3 is TGTGCCAGTGGGGACAGGGCCGATACCTACGAGCAGTACTTC.